What follows describes a single T cell receptor beta chain. With V trimmed by 4 bases and J by 3 bases, 10 bases remained unmatched. This CDR3 region has 15 residues. Germline values: CDR1 SGDLS, CDR2 YYNGEE. Authors' methods: Estimation of nucleated cell counts was performed using reference gene primer amplification. Method: immunoSEQ multiplex PCR; TCRdb's copy keeps in-frame clones and lacks some. Clonal size and the V and J genes are those of that table, whereas D and trimming came from the DNA. The data show some 97,000 clones, about nine tenths seen once. These data originate in a study of blood T cell repertoires in COVID-19. Overall study context: PBMCs, B-cell-depleted T cells, or T cells provided the cDNA or gDNA that made up the material.

This chain links TRBV9 with TRBJ2-7, with TRBD2 identical over 7 bases. The receptor's source is a man aged 45-60 years with active COVID-19. Material for sequencing was peripheral blood. CDR3 amino acids: CASSPTAGTYYEQYF. DNA of the CDR3: TGTGCCAGCAGCCCAACAGCGGGGACTTACTACGAGCAGTACTTC.